The rows below give T cell receptor beta chains drawn from one sample of a study of T-cell reconstitution after alpha-beta-depleted transplantation in children. MiXCR was run by TCRdb on the PCR reads, yielding one entry per CDR3 protein. The sample holds about 310,000 distinct CDR3 sequences; more than 20% are singletons and the top ten take 11%. The sequencing used PBMCs, mostly from graft donor cells, collected 180 days after TCRalphabeta/CD19-depleted stem cell transplant. The receptors come from a male patient younger than 18 who had a stem cell transplant for acute lymphoblastic leukemia, so the T cells may come from the graft donor. Both conserved end residues are part of each CDR3. Each record gives: V gene, J gene, D gene, CDR3 length, clone size, CDR3 DNA, CDR3 protein. D genes are given only for firm matches. Only part of the rows carry a size: once, few, many, or a class if the clone is expanded.

TRBV12-3/TRBV12-4	TRBJ1-1	NA	15	NA	TGTGCCAGCAGGGGGTCCTTGGGGCGGAACACTGAAGCTTTCTTT	CASRGSLGRNTEAFF
TRBV20-1	TRBJ1-2	NA	11	few	TGCAGTGCTAGAACCTATGGAGGCTACACCTTC	CSARTYGGYTF
TRBV12-3/TRBV12-4	TRBJ2-2	NA	16	few	TGTGCCAGCAGTTTCGGCAGGACCCCGAACACCGGGGAGCTGTTTTTT	CASSFGRTPNTGELFF
TRBV27	TRBJ1-5	NA	14	NA	TGTGCCAGCAGTTTCGGGGTCCCAAATCAGCCCCAGCATTTT	CASSFGVPNQPQHF
TRBV27	TRBJ1-1	NA	13	NA	TGTGCCAGCAGTTTTTTACAGAACACTGAAGCTTTCTTT	CASSFLQNTEAFF
TRBV5-1	TRBJ2-5	NA	13	NA	TGCGCCAGCAGCTTGTGGGGAGGAGAGACCCAGTACTTC	CASSLWGGETQYF
TRBV5-1	TRBJ2-1	NA	14	NA	TGCGCCAGCAGCTTGGGACCTATCTACAATGAGCAGTTCTTC	CASSLGPIYNEQFF
TRBV29-1	TRBJ1-5	TRBD1	14	few	TGCAGCGTGGGACAGGGAGGTCGCAATCAGCCCCAGCATTTT	CSVGQGGRNQPQHF
TRBV12-3/TRBV12-4	TRBJ1-6	TRBD1	15	NA	TGTGCCAGCAGGCTGGGACAGGGACTGAATTCACCCCTCCACTTT	CASRLGQGLNSPLHF
TRBV10-1	TRBJ1-1	TRBD1	13	few	TGCGCCACCAGGGACAGGGGGGGAACTGAAGCTTTCTTT	CATRDRGGTEAFF
TRBV15	TRBJ2-5	NA	12	few	TGTGCCACCAGCAGAGTTGGAGAGACCCAGTACTTC	CATSRVGETQYF
TRBV5-1	TRBJ1-2	TRBD1	17	NA	TGCGCCAGCAGTCGCTCCGGGACAGGGAGGCTTGACTATGGCTACACCTTC	CASSRSGTGRLDYGYTF
TRBV24-1	TRBJ2-2	NA	19	NA	TGTGCCACCAGTGATTTGTCCCCTAGCTCTGGGGGGTCACCCGGGGAGCTGTTTTTT	CATSDLSPSSGGSPGELFF
TRBV4-1	TRBJ1-4	NA	16	NA	TGCGCCAGCAGCCAAGATCCCGGGGGGCGAAGGGAAAAACTGTTTTTT	CASSQDPGGRREKLFF
TRBV19	TRBJ1-1	NA	15	NA	TGTGCCAGTCGCGGAAGGGAGGGGCCGGGCACTGAAGCTTTCTTT	CASRGREGPGTEAFF
TRBV7-6	TRBJ2-7	NA	13	NA	TGTGCCAGCAGCTTACTCGATTCCTACGAGCAGTACTTC	CASSLLDSYEQYF
TRBV4-2	TRBJ2-1	TRBD1	16	few	TGTGCCAGCAGCCAACCCAGACAGGGGGCCTACAATGAGCAGTTCTTC	CASSQPRQGAYNEQFF
TRBV20-1	TRBJ2-7	NA	13	NA	TGCAGTGCTAGATTATCCCTGAGGTACGAGCAGTACTTC	CSARLSLRYEQYF
TRBV5-1	TRBJ1-2	NA	15	few	TGCGCCAGCAGCCCCGTCTTGGGACCTAACTATGGCTACACCTTC	CASSPVLGPNYGYTF
TRBV5-1	TRBJ1-2	NA	15	few	TGCGCCAGCAGCTTGGAGGGAGGGGTCGAGATGGGCTACACCTTC	CASSLEGGVEMGYTF
TRBV5-1	TRBJ2-3	TRBD2	17	few	TGCGCCAGCAGACACACCACCGGACTAGCCGACACAGATACGCAGTATTTT	CASRHTTGLADTDTQYF
TRBV5-1	TRBJ2-2	TRBD2	17	NA	TGCGCCAGCAGCTTACAGATAGCGGGAGTGAGCACCGGGGAGCTGTTTTTT	CASSLQIAGVSTGELFF
TRBV9	TRBJ1-4	TRBD1	14	NA	TGTGCCAGCAAGGGGCAGGGGGCGAATGAAAAACTGTTTTTT	CASKGQGANEKLFF
TRBV29-1	TRBJ1-2	NA	13	NA	TGCAGCGTTTCCCCAGCATCGGGGAGAGGCTACACCTTC	CSVSPASGRGYTF
TRBV2	TRBJ2-7	NA	15	few	TGTGCCAGCAGTCAGAGCTACTTAAGCTCCTACGAGCAGTACTTC	CASSQSYLSSYEQYF
TRBV2	TRBJ2-7	NA	13	NA	TGTGCCAGCAGGGACAGACTAACCTACGAGCAGTACTTC	CASRDRLTYEQYF
TRBV29-1	TRBJ2-1	TRBD2	14	NA	TGCAGCGTTGACCTTAGCGGGAGTGTTGATGAGCAGTTCTTC	CSVDLSGSVDEQFF
TRBV28	TRBJ1-3	NA	16	few	TGTGCCAGCAGTTTCAGCACGGGCCCATCAGGAAACACCATATATTTT	CASSFSTGPSGNTIYF
TRBV6-5	TRBJ2-2	TRBD2	16	NA	TGTGCCAGCAGTTACACAGGACTACGGGGGGCCGGGGAGCTGTTTTTT	CASSYTGLRGAGELFF
TRBV24-1	TRBJ2-1	TRBD2	14	NA	TGTGCCACCAGTATAGCGGGGCTCTACAATGAGCAGTTCTTC	CATSIAGLYNEQFF
TRBV10-1	TRBJ2-7	TRBD2	17	NA	TGCGCCAGCAGCCGCCGGACTAGCGGGCGCACCGGTTACGAGCAGTACTTC	CASSRRTSGRTGYEQYF
TRBV15	TRBJ1-5	NA	16	few	TGTGCCACCAGCAGACTACACGGGGATAGCAATCAGCCCCAGCATTTT	CATSRLHGDSNQPQHF
TRBV6-5	TRBJ2-2	NA	12	few	TGTGCCAGCAGTTACAGCCCCGGGGAGCTGTTTTTT	CASSYSPGELFF
TRBV16	TRBJ1-3	TRBD1	16	few	TGTGCCAGCAGCCAAGGACGGACAGGGACAGGAAACACCATATATTTT	CASSQGRTGTGNTIYF
TRBV5-1	TRBJ1-2	NA	13	NA	TGCGCCAGCAGCTTGTTTGGAGGCTATGGCTACACCTTC	CASSLFGGYGYTF
TRBV7-2	TRBJ2-1	NA	14	NA	TGTGCCAGCAGCTTAGTGCTTGTAGGGGGGAAGCAGTTCTTC	CASSLVLVGGKQFF
TRBV15	TRBJ1-1	NA	13	NA	TGTGCCACCAGCAGAGGGGTTAACACTGAAGCTTTCTTT	CATSRGVNTEAFF
TRBV7-3	TRBJ2-1	NA	15	few	TGTGCCAGCAGCTTAAGGATCGGGGTCTACAATGAGCAGTTCTTC	CASSLRIGVYNEQFF
TRBV9	TRBJ2-1	NA	12	NA	TGTGCCAGCAGCCAGGTGAACAATGAGCAGTTCTTC	CASSQVNNEQFF
TRBV29-1	TRBJ2-7	TRBD2	13	few	TGCAGCGTTCGACTAGCTACCGACTACGAGCAGTACTTC	CSVRLATDYEQYF
TRBV5-1	TRBJ2-2	TRBD2	15	few	TGCGCCAGCAGCTTGGTTGCGGGAGCGACCGGGGAGCTGTTTTTT	CASSLVAGATGELFF
TRBV20-1	TRBJ1-4	NA	13	NA	TGCAGTGCGTGGAGGGGACCGAATGAAAAACTGTTTTTT	CSAWRGPNEKLFF
TRBV20-1	TRBJ2-1	NA	14	NA	TGCAGTGCTTTTCCGGGACCCGTCTACAATGAGCAGTTCTTC	CSAFPGPVYNEQFF
TRBV10-3	TRBJ1-3	NA	13	NA	TGTGCCATCAGTGGGATATCTGGAAACACCATATATTTT	CAISGISGNTIYF
TRBV7-9	TRBJ2-2	NA	17	NA	TGTGCCAGCAGCCCCGGGTTTGATTTAGTGCACACCGGGGAGCTGTTTTTT	CASSPGFDLVHTGELFF
TRBV20-1	TRBJ1-5	NA	13	NA	TGCAGTGCTGCGGGGGAGAACAATCAGCCCCAGCATTTT	CSAAGENNQPQHF
TRBV6-2/TRBV6-3	TRBJ2-5	TRBD2	15	NA	TGTGCCAGCGACGATAGCGGGGGGACTACGGAGACCCAGTACTTC	CASDDSGGTTETQYF
TRBV12-3/TRBV12-4	TRBJ2-7	TRBD2	17	NA	TGTGCCAGCAGTTTAGCAAGTTTAGCGGGAGGATCCTACGAGCAGTACTTC	CASSLASLAGGSYEQYF
TRBV9	TRBJ1-5	NA	14	few	TGTGCCAGCAGCGCAGATCATAGGGATCAGCCCCAGCATTTT	CASSADHRDQPQHF
TRBV20-1	TRBJ1-2	NA	12	few	TGCAGTGCTACGTCCCAGGCCCCTGGCTACACCTTC	CSATSQAPGYTF
TRBV27	TRBJ2-7	TRBD2	14	few	TGTGCCAGCAGTTTACGCGGGAGTGTGTACGAGCAGTACTTC	CASSLRGSVYEQYF
TRBV5-1	TRBJ2-5	TRBD2	15	NA	TGCGCCAGCTTTCGAGCTAGCGGATACCAAGAGACCCAGTACTTC	CASFRASGYQETQYF
TRBV7-9	TRBJ2-1	NA	17	NA	TGTGCCAGCAGCCGTGATCCGGGACTCCTCTTATACAATGAGCAGTTCTTC	CASSRDPGLLLYNEQFF